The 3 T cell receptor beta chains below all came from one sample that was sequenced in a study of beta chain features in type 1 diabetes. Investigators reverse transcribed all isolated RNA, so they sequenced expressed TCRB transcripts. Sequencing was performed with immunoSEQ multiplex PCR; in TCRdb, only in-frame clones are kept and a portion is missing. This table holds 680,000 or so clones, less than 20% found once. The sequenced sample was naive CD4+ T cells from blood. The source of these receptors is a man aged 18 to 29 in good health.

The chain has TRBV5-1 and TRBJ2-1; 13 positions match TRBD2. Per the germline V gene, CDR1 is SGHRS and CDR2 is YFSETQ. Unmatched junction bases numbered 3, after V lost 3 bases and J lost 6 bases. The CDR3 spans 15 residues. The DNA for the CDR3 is TGCGCCAGCAGCTCCCGGACTAGCGGGAGCAATGAGCAGTTCTTC. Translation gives CASSSRTSGSNEQFF.

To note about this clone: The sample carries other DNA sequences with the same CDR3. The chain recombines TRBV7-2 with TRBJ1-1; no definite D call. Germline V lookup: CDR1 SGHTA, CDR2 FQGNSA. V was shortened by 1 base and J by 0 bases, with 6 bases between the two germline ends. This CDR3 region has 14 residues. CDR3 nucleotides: TGTGCCAGCAGCTTAGGGACCATGAACACTGAAGCTTTCTTT. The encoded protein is CASSLGTMNTEAFF.

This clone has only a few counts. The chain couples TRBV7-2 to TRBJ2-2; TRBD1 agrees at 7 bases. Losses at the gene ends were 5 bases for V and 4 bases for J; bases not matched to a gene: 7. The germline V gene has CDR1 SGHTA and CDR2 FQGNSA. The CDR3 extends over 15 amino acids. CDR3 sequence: CASSVRQGPTGELFF. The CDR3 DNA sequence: TGTGCCAGCAGCGTAAGACAGGGTCCCACCGGGGAGCTGTTTTTT. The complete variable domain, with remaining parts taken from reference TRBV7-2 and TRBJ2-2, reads GAGVSQSPSNKVTEKGKDVELRCDPISGHTALYWYRQSLGQGLEFLIYFQGNSAPDKSGLPSDRFSAERTGGSVSTLTIQRTQQEDSAVYLCASSVRQGPTGELFFGEGSRLTVL.